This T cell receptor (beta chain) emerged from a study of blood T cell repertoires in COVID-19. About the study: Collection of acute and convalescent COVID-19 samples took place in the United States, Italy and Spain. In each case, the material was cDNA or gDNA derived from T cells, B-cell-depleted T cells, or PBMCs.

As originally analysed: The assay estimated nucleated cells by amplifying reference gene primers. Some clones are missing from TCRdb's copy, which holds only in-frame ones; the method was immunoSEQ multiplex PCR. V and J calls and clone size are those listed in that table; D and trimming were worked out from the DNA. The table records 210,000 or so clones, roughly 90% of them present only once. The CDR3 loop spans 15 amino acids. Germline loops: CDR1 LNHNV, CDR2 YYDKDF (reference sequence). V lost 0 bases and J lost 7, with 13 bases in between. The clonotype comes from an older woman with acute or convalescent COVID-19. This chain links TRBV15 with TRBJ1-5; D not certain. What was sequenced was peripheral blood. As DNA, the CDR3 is TGTGCCACCAGCAGAGATCTTTCGGTTTCGCAGCCCCAGCATTTT. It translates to CATSRDLSVSQPQHF.